This T cell receptor beta chain was profiled in a study of Graves' ophthalmopathy and Graves' hyperthyroidism. The study amplified TCR beta CDR3 regions using RNA transcripts. Second-round multiplex PCR came after a first-round RT-PCR that employed HTBI primers. Each CDR3 protein is one row after TCRdb ran MiXCR on the multiplex PCR reads. Among under 350,000 distinct CDR3 sequences listed, roughly 15% were seen once. The CDR3 is made up of 16 amino acids. Germline V gene lookup returns CDR1 LNHNV and CDR2 YYDKDF (reference sequence). Trimming at V came to 0 bases and at J to 5 bases, leaving 7 bases not matched to a gene. Findings of the study overall: Most thyroid clonotypes with frequency above 0.001 were detected in blood too.

As to this clonotype: Its cognate antigen is unknown.

What was sequenced was peripheral blood. The source is an adult man with Graves' ophthalmopathy. The V gene is TRBV15, the J gene TRBJ2-5; 9 bases match TRBD2. The CDR3 sequence: CATSRDPTSGPETQYF. CDR3 nucleotides: TGTGCCACCAGCAGAGATCCAACTAGCGGGCCTGAGACCCAGTACTTC.